The T cell receptor (beta chain) described here comes from a study of control samples from healthy donors and cancer patients. Sequencing used immunoSEQ multiplex PCR; TCRdb keeps in-frame clones, though not all of them. In the table there are more than 65,000 clones, 85% to 90% of which are singletons. Between the trimmed V and J ends, which lost 2 bases and 7 bases, there was a span of 10 bases. This CDR3 comprises 13 residues. In germline, CDR1 is LNHDA, CDR2 SQIVND (reference sequence). This receptor was taken from a woman in her fifties or sixties with head and neck cancer. This chain links TRBV19 with TRBJ2-3, with D uncertain. The sequenced sample was PBMCs. The chain's CDR3 is CASSITPENTQYF. The CDR3 nucleotides are TGTGCCAGTAGTATAACCCCCGAAAATACGCAGTATTTT.